The clone carrying this T cell receptor beta chain has at least ten counts. Its matching antigen is unknown. Time point described: newly diagnosed GD, antithyroid drugs for less than 3 months. The TCR library was prepared using RNA isolated from PBMCs. An endocrinology department in Xi'an, China, recruited the patients. This sample is part of a study of regulatory T cells in long-lasting Graves disease. General observations from the study: Those with persistent Graves' had less TCR diversity than newly diagnosed patients. Under persistent disease, TRBV28, TRBJ1-2 and TRBJ2-5 were used preferentially.

Libraries of TCR beta came from iRepertoire HTBI primers plus Arm-PCR of CDR3 regions. Using its own MiXCR run on the multiplex PCR reads, TCRdb lists one record per CDR3 protein. The sample records around 500,000 distinct CDR3 sequences, roughly 14% being singletons. Germline CDR1 and CDR2: GTSNPN and SVGIG (reference sequence). The CDR3 has 13 residues. The germline V and J ends were trimmed by 0 bases and 7 bases, with 9 bases remaining between them. This sample was also put to use in a study of T cells in Graves' hyperthyroidism and ophthalmopathy. That paper adds: Carried out on the TCR CDR3, a first-round RT-PCR used the HTBI primer set.

The rearrangement joins TRBV30 to TRBJ2-2; tentative D call: TRBD1 (6 bases). This sample comprised peripheral blood mononuclear cells (PBMCs), obtained at new diagnosis, from a patient treated with antithyroid drugs. The clonotype originates from a young man with Graves disease. The CDR3 sequence is CAWSVEGDGELFF. The CDR3 coding sequence is TGTGCCTGGAGTGTAGAGGGGGACGGGGAGCTGTTTTTT.